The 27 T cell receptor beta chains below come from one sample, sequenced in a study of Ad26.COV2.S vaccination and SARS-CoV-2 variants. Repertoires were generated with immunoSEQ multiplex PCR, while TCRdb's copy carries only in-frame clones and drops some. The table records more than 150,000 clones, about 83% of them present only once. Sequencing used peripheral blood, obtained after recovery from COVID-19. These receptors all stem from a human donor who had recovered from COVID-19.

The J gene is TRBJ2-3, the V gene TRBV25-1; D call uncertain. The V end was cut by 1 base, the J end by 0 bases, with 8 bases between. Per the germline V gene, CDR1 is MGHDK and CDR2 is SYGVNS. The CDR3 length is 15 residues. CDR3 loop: CASSESGSSTDTQYF. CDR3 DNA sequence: TGTGCCAGCAGTGAATCCGGCTCTAGCACAGATACGCAGTATTTT.

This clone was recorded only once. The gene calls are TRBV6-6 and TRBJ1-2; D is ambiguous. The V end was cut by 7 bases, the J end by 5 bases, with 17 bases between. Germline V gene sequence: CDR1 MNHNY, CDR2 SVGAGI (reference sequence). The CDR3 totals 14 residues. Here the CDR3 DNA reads TGTGCCAGCAACCCCGGGGTCCCTAGGTATGGCTACACCTTC. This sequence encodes CASNPGVPRYGYTF.

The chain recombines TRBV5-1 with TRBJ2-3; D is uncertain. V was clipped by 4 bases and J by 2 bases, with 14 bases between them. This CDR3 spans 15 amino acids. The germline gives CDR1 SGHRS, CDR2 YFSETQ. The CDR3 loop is CASSPSAGTTDTQYF. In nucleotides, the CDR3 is TGCGCCAGCAGCCCGTCGGCAGGTACCACAGATACGCAGTATTTT. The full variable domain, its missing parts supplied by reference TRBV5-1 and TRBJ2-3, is KAGVTQTPRYLIKTRGQQVTLSCSPISGHRSVSWYQQTPGQGLQFLFEYFSETQRNKGNFPGRFSGRQFSNSRSEMNVSTLELGDSALYLCASSPSAGTTDTQYFGPGTRLTVL.

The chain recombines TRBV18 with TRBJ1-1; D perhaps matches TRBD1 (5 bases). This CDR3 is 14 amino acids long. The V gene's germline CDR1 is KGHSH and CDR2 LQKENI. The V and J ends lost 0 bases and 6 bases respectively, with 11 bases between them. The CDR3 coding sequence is TGTGCCAGCTCACCACCCCGGGGGGTGGCTGAAGCTTTCTTT. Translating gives CASSPPRGVAEAFF.

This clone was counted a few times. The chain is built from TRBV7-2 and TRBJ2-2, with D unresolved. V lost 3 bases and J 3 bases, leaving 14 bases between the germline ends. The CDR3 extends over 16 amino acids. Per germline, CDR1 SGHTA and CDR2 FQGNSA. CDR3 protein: CASSFFRYADTGELFF. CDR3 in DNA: TGTGCCAGCAGCTTTTTTAGATATGCGGACACCGGGGAGCTGTTTTTT.

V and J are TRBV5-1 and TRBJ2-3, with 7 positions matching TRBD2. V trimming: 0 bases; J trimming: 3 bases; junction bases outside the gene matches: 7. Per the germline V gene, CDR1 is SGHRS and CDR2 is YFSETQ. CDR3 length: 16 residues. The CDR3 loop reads CASSLDPWGGTDTQYF. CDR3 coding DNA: TGCGCCAGCAGCTTGGATCCATGGGGGGGTACAGATACGCAGTATTTT.

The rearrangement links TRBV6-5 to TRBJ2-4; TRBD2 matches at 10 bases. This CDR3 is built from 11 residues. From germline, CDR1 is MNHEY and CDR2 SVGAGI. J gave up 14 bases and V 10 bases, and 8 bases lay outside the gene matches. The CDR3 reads CATTLGLAEYF. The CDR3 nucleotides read TGTGCCACCACTCTCGGACTAGCGGAGTACTTC.

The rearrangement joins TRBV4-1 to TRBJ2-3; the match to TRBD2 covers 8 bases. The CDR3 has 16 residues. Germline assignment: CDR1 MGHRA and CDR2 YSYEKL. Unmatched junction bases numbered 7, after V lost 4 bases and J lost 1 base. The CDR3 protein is CASSPQTSARTDTQYF. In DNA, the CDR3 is TGCGCCAGCAGCCCCCAGACTAGCGCCCGCACAGATACGCAGTATTTT.

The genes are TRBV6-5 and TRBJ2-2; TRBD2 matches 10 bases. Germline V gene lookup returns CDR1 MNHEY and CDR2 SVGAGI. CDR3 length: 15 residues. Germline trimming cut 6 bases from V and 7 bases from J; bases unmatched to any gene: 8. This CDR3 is CASSPGLADVGELFF. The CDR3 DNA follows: TGTGCCAGCAGCCCCGGACTAGCGGACGTCGGGGAGCTGTTTTTT.

The CDR3 DNA follows: TGTGCCAGCAGTGAAGGGGAGGGAGGGCCGGATACGCAGTATTTT. The encoded protein is CASSEGEGGPDTQYF. V usage is TRBV25-1 and J usage is TRBJ2-3; 7 nucleotides align to TRBD2. The CDR3 contains 15 residues. V lost 2 bases and J lost 6; bases outside the gene matches: 8. Germline loops: CDR1 MGHDK, CDR2 SYGVNS.

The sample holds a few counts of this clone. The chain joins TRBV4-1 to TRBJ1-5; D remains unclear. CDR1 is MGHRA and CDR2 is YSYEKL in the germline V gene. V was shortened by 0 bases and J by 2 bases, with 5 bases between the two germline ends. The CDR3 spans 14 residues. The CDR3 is CASSQDWGNQPQHF. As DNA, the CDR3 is TGCGCCAGCAGCCAAGATTGGGGCAATCAGCCCCAGCATTTT.

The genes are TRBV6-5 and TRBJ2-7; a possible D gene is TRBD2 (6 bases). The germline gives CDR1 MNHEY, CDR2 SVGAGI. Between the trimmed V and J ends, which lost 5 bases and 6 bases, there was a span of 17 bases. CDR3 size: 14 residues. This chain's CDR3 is CASSQRLDSGEQYF. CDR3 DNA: TGTGCCAGCAGTCAACGACTAGATTCGGGCGAGCAGTACTTC.

The CDR3 DNA sequence: TGTGCCAGCAGCTCGCCTGGCTCTGGAAACACCATATATTTT. Encoded protein: CASSSPGSGNTIYF. The chain couples TRBV7-6 to TRBJ1-3; no definite D call. The CDR3 spans 14 residues. Germline-derived CDR1 and CDR2 are SGHVS and FNYEAQ. V was pared by 4 bases and J by 0 bases, with 7 bases between. The whole variable domain, filled in from reference TRBV7-6 and TRBJ1-3, reads GAGVSQSPRYKVTKRGQDVALRCDPISGHVSLYWYRQALGQGPEFLTYFNYEAQQDKSGLPNDRFSAERPEGSISTLTIQRTEQRDSAMYRCASSSPGSGNTIYFGEGSWLTVV.

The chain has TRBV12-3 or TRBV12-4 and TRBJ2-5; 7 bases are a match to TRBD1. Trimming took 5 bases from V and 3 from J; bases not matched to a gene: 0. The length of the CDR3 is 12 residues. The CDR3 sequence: CASSQGEETQYF. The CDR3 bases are TGTGCCAGCAGTCAGGGGGAAGAGACCCAGTACTTC.

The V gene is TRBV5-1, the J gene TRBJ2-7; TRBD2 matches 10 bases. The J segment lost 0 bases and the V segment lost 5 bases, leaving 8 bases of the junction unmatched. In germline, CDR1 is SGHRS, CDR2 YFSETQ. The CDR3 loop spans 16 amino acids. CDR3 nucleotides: TGCGCCAGCAGTCCTGATAGCGGGGGGTCCTCCTACGAGCAGTACTTC. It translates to CASSPDSGGSSYEQYF.

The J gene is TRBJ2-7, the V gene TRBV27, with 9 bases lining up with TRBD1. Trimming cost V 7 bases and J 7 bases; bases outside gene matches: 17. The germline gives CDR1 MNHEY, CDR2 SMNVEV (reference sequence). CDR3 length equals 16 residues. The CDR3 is CASNQIPDRGFIEQYF. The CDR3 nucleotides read TGTGCCAGCAATCAAATCCCGGACAGGGGTTTTATTGAGCAGTACTTC.

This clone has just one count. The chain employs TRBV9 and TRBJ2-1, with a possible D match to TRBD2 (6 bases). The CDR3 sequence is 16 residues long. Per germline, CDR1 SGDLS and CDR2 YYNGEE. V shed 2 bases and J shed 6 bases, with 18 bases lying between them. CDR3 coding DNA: TGTGCCAGCAGCGTTAGCGGTAAGAAGGCCCTCAATGAGCAGTTCTTC. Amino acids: CASSVSGKKALNEQFF.

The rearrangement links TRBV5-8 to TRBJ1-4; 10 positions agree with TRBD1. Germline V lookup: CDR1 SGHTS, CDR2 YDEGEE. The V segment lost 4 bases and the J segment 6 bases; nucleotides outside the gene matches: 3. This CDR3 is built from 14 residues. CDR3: CASSPGTGDEKLFF. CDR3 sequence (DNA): TGTGCCAGCAGCCCGGGGACAGGGGATGAAAAACTGTTTTTT.

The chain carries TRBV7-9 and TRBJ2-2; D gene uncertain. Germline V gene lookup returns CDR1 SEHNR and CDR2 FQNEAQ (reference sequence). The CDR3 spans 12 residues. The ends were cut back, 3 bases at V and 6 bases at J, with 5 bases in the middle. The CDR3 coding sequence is TGTGCCAGCAGCTTCGGACCCGGGGAGCTGTTTTTT. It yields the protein CASSFGPGELFF.

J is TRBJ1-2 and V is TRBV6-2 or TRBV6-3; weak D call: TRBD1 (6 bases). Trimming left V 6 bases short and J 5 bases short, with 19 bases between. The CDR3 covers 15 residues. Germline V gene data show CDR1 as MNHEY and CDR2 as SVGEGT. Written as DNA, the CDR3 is TGTGCCAGCAGCTGGGCCGGACAGTCTCTTTATGGCTACACCTTC. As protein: CASSWAGQSLYGYTF.

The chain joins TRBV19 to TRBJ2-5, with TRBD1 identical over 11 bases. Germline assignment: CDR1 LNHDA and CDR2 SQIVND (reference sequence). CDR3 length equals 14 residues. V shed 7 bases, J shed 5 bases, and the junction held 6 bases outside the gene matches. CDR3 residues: CASTDRGRRETQYF. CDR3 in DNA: TGTGCCAGTACGGACAGGGGGCGTAGGGAGACCCAGTACTTC.

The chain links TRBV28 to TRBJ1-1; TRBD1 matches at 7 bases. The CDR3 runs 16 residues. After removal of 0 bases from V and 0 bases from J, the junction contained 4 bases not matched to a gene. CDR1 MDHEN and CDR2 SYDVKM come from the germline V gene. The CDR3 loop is CASSLWGQRMNTEAFF. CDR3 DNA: TGTGCCAGCAGTTTATGGGGACAGAGAATGAACACTGAAGCTTTCTTT.

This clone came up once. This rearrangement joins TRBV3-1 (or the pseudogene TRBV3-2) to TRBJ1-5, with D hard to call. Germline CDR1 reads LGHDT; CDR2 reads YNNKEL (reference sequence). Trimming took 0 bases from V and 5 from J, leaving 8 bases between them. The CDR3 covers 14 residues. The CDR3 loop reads CASSQDSIHQPQHF. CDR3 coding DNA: TGTGCCAGCAGCCAAGACAGCATTCATCAGCCCCAGCATTTT.

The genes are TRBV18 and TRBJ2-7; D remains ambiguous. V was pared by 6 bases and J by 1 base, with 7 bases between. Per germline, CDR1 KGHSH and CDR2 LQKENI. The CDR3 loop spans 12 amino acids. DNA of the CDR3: TGTGCCAGCTCGGTGCTTTCCTACGAGCAGTACTTC. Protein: CASSVLSYEQYF.

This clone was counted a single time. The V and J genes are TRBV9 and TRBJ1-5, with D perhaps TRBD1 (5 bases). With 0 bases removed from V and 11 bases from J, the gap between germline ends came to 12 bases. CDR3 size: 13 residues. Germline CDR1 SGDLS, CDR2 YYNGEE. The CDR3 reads CASSVVSGGAQHF. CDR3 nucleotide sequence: TGTGCCAGCAGCGTAGTATCGGGAGGGGCCCAGCATTTT.

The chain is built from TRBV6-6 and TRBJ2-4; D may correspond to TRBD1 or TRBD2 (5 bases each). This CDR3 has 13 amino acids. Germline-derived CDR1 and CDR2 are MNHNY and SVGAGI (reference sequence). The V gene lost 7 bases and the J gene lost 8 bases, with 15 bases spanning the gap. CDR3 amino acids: CASTPPGADIQYF. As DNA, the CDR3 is TGTGCCAGCACTCCGCCCGGGGCGGACATTCAGTACTTC.

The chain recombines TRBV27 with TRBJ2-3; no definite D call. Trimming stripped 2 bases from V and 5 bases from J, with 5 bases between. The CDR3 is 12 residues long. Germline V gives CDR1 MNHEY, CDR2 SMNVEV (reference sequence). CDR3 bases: TGTGCCAGCAGTTTAATTGGAGATACGCAGTATTTT. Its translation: CASSLIGDTQYF.